Each of the 16 T cell receptor beta chains below was sequenced from the same sample in a study of shared clonotypes between healthy human individuals. Naive CD8 cells lacked CD45RO and underwent positive selection for CCR7, leaving out terminally differentiated effector memory CD45RA+ cells. Repertoires were generated with immunoSEQ multiplex PCR, while TCRdb's copy carries only in-frame clones and drops some. The repertoire holds about 2,200,000 clones, with about 92% as singletons. Sequencing input: naive CD8+ T cells from PBMCs. All receptors derive from a man between 18 and 35 years old in good health. Some clones in this sample may be carry-over from other donors' samples.

This chain links TRBV28 with TRBJ1-4, with D possibly being TRBD1 (5 bases). V lost 6 bases and J lost 8, with 10 bases in between. The germline V gene encodes CDR1 MDHEN and CDR2 SYDVKM. This CDR3 region has 12 residues. CDR3 nucleotides: TGTGCCAGCAGCCCCGGGGGGGAAAAACTGTTTTTT. It is translated as CASSPGGEKLFF.

The chain is built from TRBV9 and TRBJ2-5, with D tentatively TRBD1 or TRBD2 (5 bases each). Trimming pared 7 bases from V and 5 bases from J, leaving 12 bases between. The germline V gene encodes CDR1 SGDLS and CDR2 YYNGEE. The CDR3 runs 12 residues. CDR3 sequence reads: CASEGRDETQYF. DNA of the CDR3: TGTGCCAGCGAGGGCAGGGACGAGACCCAGTACTTC.

V and J are TRBV19 and TRBJ1-5, with unresolved D. Trimming left V 3 bases short and J 4 bases short, with 4 bases between. Germline loops: CDR1 LNHDA, CDR2 SQIVND (reference sequence). The CDR3 contains 12 residues. CDR3 in amino acids: CASSIVNQPQHF. The CDR3 DNA reads TGTGCCAGTAGTATCGTAAATCAGCCCCAGCATTTT.

This chain connects TRBV27 to TRBJ1-2; 9 bases map to TRBD1. CDR1 MNHEY and CDR2 SMNVEV come from the germline V gene (reference sequence). This CDR3 region has 14 residues. The V and J ends lost 6 bases and 7 bases, in that order; junction bases with no gene match: 9. The DNA of the CDR3 is TGTGCCAGCAGCTTCACAGGGGGCGCCGCTGGCTACACCTTC. It translates to CASSFTGGAAGYTF.

The chain combines TRBV27 with TRBJ2-7; 8 positions match TRBD1. With 2 bases clipped from V and 2 bases from J, the junction kept 8 bases outside the gene matches. In germline, CDR1 is MNHEY, CDR2 SMNVEV (reference sequence). There are 16 residues in the CDR3. CDR3 bases: TGTGCCAGCAGTTTACGAGGGACAGGTTCTACCTACGAGCAGTACTTC. This sequence encodes CASSLRGTGSTYEQYF.

This clone was seen just once. The rearrangement uses TRBV5-1 and TRBJ2-3; TRBD2 agrees at 10 bases. Germline V gene lookup returns CDR1 SGHRS and CDR2 YFSETQ. V lost 1 base to trimming and J lost 0 bases; unmatched junction nucleotides: 11. This CDR3 contains 19 residues. CDR3 residues: CASSLLAGVVGKSTDTQYF. The CDR3 DNA is TGCGCCAGCAGCTTGCTAGCGGGAGTTGTCGGCAAAAGCACAGATACGCAGTATTTT.

This clone was seen a single time. The chain recombines TRBV11-2 with TRBJ1-2; TRBD1 might be the D (5 bases). The CDR3 consists of 16 residues. The V end lost 5 bases, the J end lost 4 bases, and 20 bases lay between the germline ends. Germline CDR1 and CDR2: SGHAT and FQNNGV. The CDR3 spells CASSNPGGGSIYGYTF. The DNA for the CDR3 is TGTGCCAGCAGCAACCCTGGGGGAGGTTCAATCTATGGCTACACCTTC.

The chain links TRBV6-6 to TRBJ2-7; 9 nucleotides agree with TRBD1. This CDR3 is built from 14 residues. The V gene end was trimmed by 5 bases and the J gene end by 5 bases; junction bases not matched to a gene: 7. Per germline, CDR1 MNHNY and CDR2 SVGAGI (reference sequence). CDR3 residues: CASSDYRGQNEQYF. The CDR3, as DNA: TGTGCCAGCAGTGACTACAGGGGGCAGAACGAGCAGTACTTC.

V gene TRBV5-1 combines with J gene TRBJ1-4; 11 bases line up with TRBD1. Germline lookup yields CDR1 SGHRS and CDR2 YFSETQ. This CDR3 is built from 16 residues. Losses at the gene ends were 0 bases for V and 7 bases for J; bases not matched to a gene: 5. The CDR3 sequence: CASSLGTGGVGEKLFF. DNA of the CDR3: TGCGCCAGCAGCTTGGGGACAGGGGGCGTTGGTGAAAAACTGTTTTTT. Full variable domain (remainder filled in from reference TRBV5-1 and TRBJ1-4): KAGVTQTPRYLIKTRGQQVTLSCSPISGHRSVSWYQQTPGQGLQFLFEYFSETQRNKGNFPGRFSGRQFSNSRSEMNVSTLELGDSALYLCASSLGTGGVGEKLFFGSGTQLSVL.

This clone occurred a few times. This chain joins TRBV9 and TRBJ1-1, with a possible D match to TRBD1 (5 bases). CDR3 length: 13 amino acids. Trimming cost V 0 bases and J 7 bases, with 10 bases left between them. The germline CDR1 and CDR2 sequences are SGDLS and YYNGEE. The CDR3, as DNA: TGTGCCAGCAGCGTAGGAGACAGTTATGAAGCTTTCTTT. Protein product: CASSVGDSYEAFF. The full variable domain, its missing parts supplied by reference TRBV9 and TRBJ1-1, is DSGVTQTPKHLITATGQRVTLRCSPRSGDLSVYWYQQSLDQGLQFLIQYYNGEERAKGNILERFSAQQFPDLHSELNLSSLELGDSALYFCASSVGDSYEAFFGQGTRLTVV.

The chain employs TRBV7-6 and TRBJ1-2; D is unclear. V was cut by 1 base and J by 4 bases, with 10 bases left in between. The CDR3 runs to 14 residues. CDR1 is SGHVS and CDR2 is FNYEAQ in the germline V gene. The chain's CDR3 is CASSLGFPGYGYTF. As DNA, the CDR3 is TGTGCCAGCAGCTTAGGTTTCCCCGGCTATGGCTACACCTTC.

The table lists this clone with a count of one. V gene TRBV27 combines with J gene TRBJ2-1; 8 nucleotides agree with TRBD2. This CDR3 contains 16 residues. After removal of 5 bases from V and 7 bases from J, the junction contained 13 bases not matched to a gene. Germline CDR1 is MNHEY and CDR2 is SMNVEV (reference sequence). The CDR3 region is CASSPPPGRGLNEQFF. The CDR3 DNA follows: TGTGCCAGCAGTCCCCCTCCCGGGAGGGGTCTGAATGAGCAGTTCTTC.

The chain's CDR3 is CASSDRDIRYEQYF. CDR3 bases: TGCGCCAGCAGCGATAGGGACATTCGTTACGAGCAGTACTTC. The gene calls are TRBV5-1 and TRBJ2-7; D is possibly TRBD1 (6 bases). The CDR3 sequence is 14 residues long. Germline loops: CDR1 SGHRS, CDR2 YFSETQ. The V and J ends lost 4 bases and 4 bases respectively, with 15 bases between them.

The chain uses TRBV30 and TRBJ1-1, with 10 bases identical to TRBD1. The CDR3 loop spans 14 amino acids. After removal of 1 base from V and 8 bases from J, the junction contained 7 bases not matched to a gene. Germline CDR1 is GTSNPN and CDR2 is SVGIG (reference sequence). In DNA form, the CDR3 reads TGTGCCTGGAGTGCGAGGGACAGGGGAATGGAAGCTTTCTTT. Protein product: CAWSARDRGMEAFF.

This clone was observed once. The chain carries TRBV19 and TRBJ2-3; maybe TRBD2 (6 bases). V gave up 7 bases and J gave up 11 bases, with 16 bases separating them. This CDR3 comprises 12 residues. Germline CDR1 reads LNHDA; CDR2 reads SQIVND (reference sequence). The CDR3 is CASTSLGGGQYF. The CDR3 DNA sequence: TGTGCCAGTACCTCCCTGGGAGGCGGGCAGTATTTT.

On this clone itself: Other nucleotide sequences in the sample specify the same CDR3. V gene TRBV11-3 combines with J gene TRBJ2-1, with D perhaps matching TRBD2 (6 bases). Germline CDR1 SGHNT, CDR2 YENEEA. CDR3 length equals 15 residues. V lost 5 bases and J 0 bases, leaving 11 bases between the germline ends. The DNA of the CDR3 is TGTGCCAGCAGCCCCACCGGGAGCTCCTACAATGAGCAGTTCTTC. Translation: CASSPTGSSYNEQFF.